The entry below gives a single T cell receptor beta chain sequence along with its context. What antigen it recognizes has not been identified. Base qualities were left out, and no much larger clone turns up one base away. The data belong to a study of CD8 T cells in Susac syndrome (dated by TCRdb to the late 2010s). About the full investigation: Among the sequenced Susac syndrome patients, about six had clinically active disease and under 10 were in clinical remission. Susac syndrome patients were therapy-naive, on corticosteroids (some also receiving IVIg), or on IVIg alone at blood withdrawal. Repertoire sequencing was used to test whether CD8+ T cell activation and differentiation in Susac syndrome was antigen driven. Study-wide conclusions, independent of this receptor: The study acknowledged that relatively few individuals were included in the TCR sequencing and HLA analysis. In patients with Susac syndrome, the CD4+ T cell repertoire showed no detectable clonal expansion.

RNA was extracted using the RNeasy kit, and about 0.45 to 1 ug of the RNA was reverse transcribed with random hexamers. TCR beta CDR3 regions were amplified with the immunoSEQ multiplex PCR assay covering 54 Vbeta and 13 Jbeta segments. To correct PCR amplification bias, a synthetic template baseline was used for both primer optimization and computational correction. As for how the authors treated the data: Reads were annotated to V, D and J genes according to IMGT and were analyzed with immunoSEQ Analyzer, with only productive sequences retained. Clonality was calculated as one minus the Shannon entropy normalized by log2 of the number of productive unique sequences. For each patient and control, public and private clones were evaluated within the 100 most prevalent clones. A clone was defined as Susac-specific if it was absent from the healthy and MS cohorts, from 1052 published viral clones and from other ImmuneACCESS disease sequences. The public reads were reanalyzed by TCRdb: fastp trimming at Q25, MiXCR alignment, in-frame beta chains only. Identical CDR3 proteins give one entry, which carries the most common genes and DNA. The V and J calls were determined by TCRdb, not by the authors. In all, the sample holds 170,000 or so distinct CDR3 sequences, and approximately 95% of those were seen once. The ten largest clones represent less than 0.15% of the sample.

Peripheral blood CD8+ and CD4+ T cells from healthy donors, Susac syndrome patients and multiple sclerosis patients were profiled using high-throughput TCR beta sequencing. The Susac syndrome patients fulfilled recently defined diagnostic criteria for definite or probable disease. CD8+ TEMRA cells were enriched by FACS, while bulk CD8+ and CD4+ T cells were purified by magnetic negative isolation. Blood was drawn into EDTA tubes, processed within 24 hours, and PBMCs were isolated by density gradient centrifugation. PBMCs intended for TCR sequencing were cryopreserved in liquid nitrogen and thawed later in a water bath at 37 degrees C. Purity of sorted or isolated CD4+, CD8+ and CD8+ TEMRA cells was at least 90%. From a lookup of the germline V gene, CDR1 and CDR2 are MNHNS and SASEGT. Spanning cysteine to phenylalanine, the CDR3 consists of 17 amino acids. Kept here is only the CDR3 DNA, which spans 51 bases and is read in frame from base 1. Trimming removed 5 bases from V and 0 bases from J; the gene matches leave 5 bases unexplained.

The receptor's source is a human donor with Susac syndrome. The specimen was CD4+ T cells from PBMCs. This chain joins TRBV6-1 to TRBJ1-5; 12 central nucleotides agree with TRBD1. The CDR3 reads as follows: CASSTGTGGVSNQPQHF. The DNA sequence is as follows: TGTGCCAGCAGTACCGGGACAGGGGGCGTTAGCAATCAGCCCCAGCATTTT.